A single sample is the source of the 17 T cell receptor beta chains below, sequenced in a study of blood T cell repertoires in COVID-19 (dated by TCRdb to 2018 to 2021). Libraries were constructed by the immunoSEQ multiplex PCR assay. The table was pulled from immuneACCESS by TCRdb, which kept in-frame rearrangements only. Such tables lose some clones; where checked, under half of the loss comes from unresolved V genes, and the rest has no known cause. Counted in this sample were under 300,000 clones; 80% to 90% of them appeared once. Clones ranked in the top ten supply more than 6.5% of the sample. The sample consisted of PBMCs or T cells enriched from blood (not recorded which). The receptors were sampled from a woman aged 45-59 years who had been exposed to COVID-19.

This clone was detected a few times. J is TRBJ2-1 and V is TRBV6-4; 7 bases match TRBD1. Losses at the gene ends were 6 bases for V and 9 bases for J; bases not matched to a gene: 11. Germline values: CDR1 MRHNA, CDR2 SNTAGT. The CDR3 runs 14 residues. Written as DNA, the CDR3 is TGTGCCAGCAGGAGGGACAGTGACTGCTGTGAGCAGTTCTTC. It codes for CASRRDSDCCEQFF.

This chain connects TRBV10-3 to TRBJ2-7; D is perhaps TRBD1 (6 bases). The CDR3 consists of 14 residues. The V end was cut by 6 bases, the J end by 6 bases, with 18 bases between. Germline CDR1 and CDR2: ENHRY and SYGVKD. The CDR3 sequence: CAIRGQGFTGEQYF. The CDR3 coding sequence is TGTGCCATCAGAGGGCAGGGGTTTACGGGCGAGCAGTACTTC.

V gene TRBV9 combines with J gene TRBJ2-2; D perhaps matches TRBD2 (6 bases). CDR3 size: 16 residues. Trimming took off 4 bases at V and 1 base at J, with 14 bases between the two ends. Germline CDR1 SGDLS, CDR2 YYNGEE. The CDR3 loop reads CASSSNDGGNTGELFF. The DNA for the CDR3 is TGTGCCAGCAGCTCAAACGACGGGGGGAACACCGGGGAGCTGTTTTTT. The variable domain in full, completed from reference TRBV9 and TRBJ2-2, reads DSGVTQTPKHLITATGQRVTLRCSPRSGDLSVYWYQQSLDQGLQFLIQYYNGEERAKGNILERFSAQQFPDLHSELNLSSLELGDSALYFCASSSNDGGNTGELFFGEGSRLTVL.

This chain connects TRBV10-3 to TRBJ1-2, with a weak D call TRBD1 (5 bases). Trimming removed 4 bases from V and 5 bases from J, with 17 bases in between. The CDR3 sequence is 15 residues long. CDR1 and CDR2 from the germline V gene are ENHRY and SYGVKD. CDR3 bases: TGTGCCATCAGTGCGGGACCCCCGGAGGGGTATGGCTACACCTTC. Encoded protein: CAISAGPPEGYGYTF.

The chain joins TRBV18 to TRBJ2-7, with D perhaps matching TRBD1 (6 bases). The CDR3 is made up of 14 amino acids. V shed 3 bases and J shed 2 bases, with 11 bases lying between them. Germline V CDR1 and CDR2: KGHSH, LQKENI. As DNA, the CDR3 is TGTGCCAGCTCACCTTCAGGGGCCCCCTACGAGCAGTACTTC. This codes for CASSPSGAPYEQYF.

The chain couples TRBV2 to TRBJ1-2; 7 positions agree with TRBD1. Germline trimming cut 10 bases from V and 2 bases from J; bases unmatched to any gene: 4. CDR1 and CDR2 (germline): SNHLY, FYNNEI. The CDR3 consists of 12 residues. The CDR3 nucleotides read TGTGCCATGGGGACAGAAAACTATGGCTACACCTTC. Translating it yields CAMGTENYGYTF.

The chain has TRBV20-1 and TRBJ2-1; D is uncertain. Looked up from germline, CDR1 is DFQATT and CDR2 is SNEGSKA (reference sequence). Trimming removed 3 bases at V and 0 bases at J, with 6 bases between. This CDR3 comprises 13 residues. The CDR3 DNA reads TGCAGTGCTAGTAAGAGCTCCTACAATGAGCAGTTCTTC. The encoded protein is CSASKSSYNEQFF.

The chain employs TRBV19 and TRBJ1-1, with TRBD1 as a possible D gene (6 bases). Trimming shortened V by 3 bases and J by 2 bases, and 10 bases separated the two germline ends. CDR1 LNHDA and CDR2 SQIVND come from the germline V gene (reference sequence). This CDR3 comprises 14 residues. Written as DNA, the CDR3 is TGTGCCAGTAGTATCTCGGGACAAAACACTGAAGCTTTCTTT. Translating gives CASSISGQNTEAFF. The whole variable domain, remainder taken from reference TRBV19 and TRBJ1-1, is DGGITQSPKYLFRKEGQNVTLSCEQNLNHDAMYWYRQDPGQGLRLIYYSQIVNDFQKGDIAEGYSVSREKKESFPLTVTSAQKNPTAFYLCASSISGQNTEAFFGQGTRLTVV.

This clone was detected once. This chain joins TRBV12-5 and TRBJ2-1; D perhaps matches TRBD1 (6 bases). The CDR3 contains 16 residues. Germline lookup yields CDR1 LGHNT and CDR2 FRNRAP. The V end lost 7 bases, the J end lost 4 bases, and 20 bases lay between the germline ends. In DNA, the CDR3 is TGTGCTAGTGTTTCACCCAGGGGTTTGCGGTACAATGAGCAGTTCTTC. Residues: CASVSPRGLRYNEQFF.

This clone was seen a few times. The chain carries TRBV3-1 (or the pseudogene TRBV3-2) and TRBJ1-1, with TRBD1 identical over 7 bases. V shed 1 base, J shed 10 bases, and the junction held 3 bases outside the gene matches. The CDR3 is 12 amino acids. In germline, CDR1 is LGHDT, CDR2 YNNKEL (reference sequence). The CDR3 sequence: CASSQVTGRAFF. CDR3 sequence (DNA): TGTGCCAGCAGCCAAGTGACAGGGCGAGCTTTCTTT.

The DNA for the CDR3 is TGCGCCAGCAGCTTGGCCATCGGAGTGAACACTGAAGCTTTCTTT. Residues: CASSLAIGVNTEAFF. The rearrangement joins TRBV5-1 to TRBJ1-1, with unresolved D. V lost 0 bases and J lost 0, with 9 bases in between. The CDR3 covers 15 residues. The germline V gene has CDR1 SGHRS and CDR2 YFSETQ. The full variable domain, rest sourced from reference TRBV5-1 and TRBJ1-1, is KAGVTQTPRYLIKTRGQQVTLSCSPISGHRSVSWYQQTPGQGLQFLFEYFSETQRNKGNFPGRFSGRQFSNSRSEMNVSTLELGDSALYLCASSLAIGVNTEAFFGQGTRLTVV.

The chain carries TRBV7-2 and TRBJ1-1, with 7 bases matching TRBD1. This CDR3 is built from 14 residues. Germline V CDR1 and CDR2: SGHTA, FQGNSA. J was trimmed by 7 bases and V by 1 base; bases with no gene match: 6. CDR3 DNA sequence: TGTGCCAGCAGCTTAGGGGCCTACAGGGGTGAAGCTTTCTTT. Amino acid sequence: CASSLGAYRGEAFF.

This sequence joins TRBV2 and TRBJ1-6; D ambiguous. This CDR3 spans 14 amino acids. V lost 6 bases, J lost 6 bases, and 12 bases lay in between. The V gene's germline CDR1 is SNHLY and CDR2 FYNNEI. The chain's CDR3 is CASRFRDTNSPLHF. CDR3 coding DNA: TGTGCCAGCAGGTTCCGGGATACTAATTCACCCCTCCACTTT. Full variable domain (remainder filled in from reference TRBV2 and TRBJ1-6): EPEVTQTPSHQVTQMGQEVILRCVPISNHLYFYWYRQILGQKVEFLVSFYNNEISEKSEIFDDQFSVERPDGSNFTLKIRSTKLEDSAMYFCASRFRDTNSPLHFGNGTRLTVT.

This sequence joins TRBV2 and TRBJ1-2; the D is unclear. Trimming removed 6 bases from V and 1 base from J, with 12 bases in between. Germline CDR1 reads SNHLY; CDR2 reads FYNNEI. The length of the CDR3 is 14 residues. The CDR3 sequence is CASSSGKFNYGYTF. Here the CDR3 DNA reads TGTGCCAGCAGCTCAGGAAAATTTAACTATGGCTACACCTTC.

CDR3 sequence reads: CASSPLGATNEKLFF. The CDR3 DNA sequence: TGTGCCAGTAGCCCCCTAGGTGCGACTAATGAAAAACTGTTTTTT. This chain connects TRBV19 to TRBJ1-4; D unclear. V lost 6 bases to trimming and J lost 2 bases, with 13 bases between them. Germline values: CDR1 LNHDA, CDR2 SQIVND (reference sequence). This CDR3 is built from 15 residues.

The CDR3 region is CASSLESGGYTF. For the CDR3, the DNA is TGTGCCAGCAGCTTAGAATCAGGCGGCTACACCTTC. The chain recombines TRBV7-9 with TRBJ1-2; D not certain. This CDR3 comprises 12 residues. Per germline, CDR1 SEHNR and CDR2 FQNEAQ (reference sequence). Trimming left V 1 base short and J 8 bases short, with 8 bases between.

The chain carries TRBV5-6 and TRBJ1-1; the match to TRBD1 covers 7 bases. Trimming cost V 1 base and J 5 bases; bases outside gene matches: 11. The CDR3 length is 16 residues. Germline CDR1 and CDR2: SGHDT and YYEEEE. Written as DNA, the CDR3 is TGTGCCAGCAGCTTGCCCTCCAACAGGGGCTGGACTGAAGCTTTCTTT. This codes for CASSLPSNRGWTEAFF.